This note documents a single T cell receptor (beta chain) sequence. These data belong to a study of T-cell reconstitution after alpha-beta-depleted transplantation in children. It was with unique molecular identifiers that the TCRbeta library was prepared. TCRdb re-called the PCR reads through MiXCR, storing one row per CDR3 protein. The sample lists around 480,000 distinct CDR3 sequences; 30% to 35% were seen once. The germline V gene has CDR1 ENHRY and CDR2 SYGVKD. V was pared by 4 bases and J by 7 bases, with 11 bases between. The CDR3 has 13 residues. The material sequenced was PBMCs from the stem cell graft donor, taken from the stem cell graft. The chain links TRBV10-3 to TRBJ2-1, with a tentative D call TRBD1 (6 bases). The TCR sequence derives from a human donor who donated a stem cell graft to a child with aplastic anemia. The CDR3 coding sequence is TGTGCCATCAGTGTACAGGGTGGGAATGAGCAGTTCTTC. Encoded protein: CAISVQGGNEQFF.